This T cell receptor (beta chain) was identified in a study of blood T cell repertoires in COVID-19. Study background: The United States, Italy and Spain were the sources of the acute and convalescent COVID-19 samples.

The CDR3 consists of 17 residues. Germline loops: CDR1 KGHDR, CDR2 SFDVKD. Trimming stripped 11 bases from V and 0 bases from J, with 21 bases between. Per the authors' pipeline: Reference gene primer amplification gave estimated nucleated cell counts. Assay: immunoSEQ multiplex PCR; the TCRdb copy retains only in-frame clones and omits some. For V, J and clone size, that table is used; D and trimming come from the DNA. The sample lists roughly 60,000 clones; 84% were seen once. There are a few counts of this clone. The receptor comes from a woman aged 60-75 years with acute or convalescent COVID-19. This sequence joins TRBV24-1 and TRBJ1-4, with a tentative D call TRBD1 (6 bases). Material for sequencing was peripheral blood. CDR3: CAIYRSGTYATNEKLFF. The CDR3, as DNA: TGTGCCATATACAGGTCCGGGACATATGCAACTAATGAAAAACTGTTTTTT.